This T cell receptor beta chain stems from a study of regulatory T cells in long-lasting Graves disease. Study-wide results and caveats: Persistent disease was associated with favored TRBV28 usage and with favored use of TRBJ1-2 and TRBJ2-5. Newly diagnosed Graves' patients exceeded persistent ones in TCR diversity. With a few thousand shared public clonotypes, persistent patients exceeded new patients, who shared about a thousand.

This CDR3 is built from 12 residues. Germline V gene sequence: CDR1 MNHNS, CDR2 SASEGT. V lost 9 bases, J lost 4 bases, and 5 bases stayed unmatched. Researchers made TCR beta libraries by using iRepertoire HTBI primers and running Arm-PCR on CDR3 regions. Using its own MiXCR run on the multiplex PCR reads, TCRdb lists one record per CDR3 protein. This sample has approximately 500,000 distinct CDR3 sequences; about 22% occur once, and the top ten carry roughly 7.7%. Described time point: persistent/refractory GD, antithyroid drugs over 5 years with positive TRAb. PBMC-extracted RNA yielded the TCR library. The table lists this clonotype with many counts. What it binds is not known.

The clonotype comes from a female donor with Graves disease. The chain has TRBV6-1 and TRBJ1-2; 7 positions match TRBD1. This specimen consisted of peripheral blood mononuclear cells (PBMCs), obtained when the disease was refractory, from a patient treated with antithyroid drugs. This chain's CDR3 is CASQGEGYGYTF. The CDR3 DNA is TGTGCCAGTCAGGGGGAAGGCTATGGCTACACCTTC.